A single sample is the source of the 24 T cell receptor beta chains below, sequenced in a study of OX40 agonist ivuxolimab in advanced cancers. The repertoire was sequenced with immunoSEQ multiplex PCR; TCRdb's copy has only in-frame clones and lacks some. The table includes approximately 13,000 clones, about 75% detected once. The sequencing used CD4+ or CD8+ T cells sorted from blood, collected in a trial of the OX40 agonist ivuxolimab. The receptor source for this set is an adult with an advanced solid tumor such as melanoma, head and neck, liver or kidney cancer.

The chain uses TRBV27 and TRBJ2-2; D perhaps matches TRBD2 (7 bases). This CDR3 comprises 16 residues. Germline V CDR1 and CDR2: MNHEY, SMNVEV (reference sequence). V lost 5 bases, J lost 4 bases, and 17 bases lay in between. The CDR3 is CASSPMGGRVTGELFF. DNA for the CDR3: TGTGCCAGCAGTCCCATGGGGGGGCGGGTCACCGGGGAGCTGTTTTTT.

This clone came up once. The chain carries TRBV6-1 and TRBJ2-6, with unresolved D. CDR1 and CDR2 (germline): MNHNS, SASEGT. This CDR3 contains 12 residues. V lost 10 bases, J lost 4 bases, and 8 bases lay in between. CDR3 amino acids: CATWAGANVLTF. As DNA, the CDR3 is TGTGCCACCTGGGCAGGGGCCAACGTCCTGACTTTC.

V usage is TRBV5-6 and J usage is TRBJ2-7; D is possibly TRBD1 (6 bases). Trimming removed 4 bases at V and 5 bases at J, with 10 bases between. Germline V gives CDR1 SGHDT, CDR2 YYEEEE. The CDR3 length is 12 residues. The CDR3 protein is CASSPTGDEQYF. The CDR3 nucleotides read TGTGCCAGCAGCCCGACAGGTGACGAGCAGTACTTC.

The rearrangement uses TRBV4-3 and TRBJ1-6; D is uncertain. Germline CDR1 LGHNA, CDR2 YSLEER. V gave up 0 bases and J gave up 11 bases, with 11 bases separating them. The CDR3 sequence is 14 residues long. CDR3 amino acids: CASSQDSAGTPLHF. The CDR3 nucleotides read TGCGCCAGCAGCCAAGATAGTGCCGGAACACCCCTCCACTTT.

The chain links TRBV25-1 to TRBJ2-1; D is uncertain. CDR1 is MGHDK, CDR2 SYGVNS, per germline. The CDR3 contains 11 residues. Trimming took 4 bases from V and 9 from J, leaving 7 bases between them. The CDR3 nucleotides read TGTGCCAGCAGTGTACGTGGTGAGCAGTTCTTC. Its translation is CASSVRGEQFF.

The chain couples TRBV5-4 to TRBJ2-3; D call uncertain. The V gene's germline CDR1 is SGHNT and CDR2 YYREEE (reference sequence). This CDR3 has 13 residues. V was trimmed by 4 bases and J by 5 bases, leaving 11 bases between them. The CDR3 coding sequence is TGTGCCAGCAGCCCTGAAACGGGAGATACGCAGTATTTT. Translated, it gives CASSPETGDTQYF. Combining the CDR3 with reference TRBV5-4 and TRBJ2-3 gives the whole variable domain ETGVTQSPTHLIKTRGQQVTLRCSSQSGHNTVSWYQQALGQGPQFIFQYYREEENGRGNFPPRFSGLQFPNYSSELNVNALELDDSALYLCASSPETGDTQYFGPGTRLTVL.

The J gene is TRBJ2-1, the V gene TRBV10-3; D possibly corresponds to TRBD1 (6 bases). The CDR3 extends over 12 amino acids. Trimming removed 2 bases from V and 10 bases from J, with 9 bases in between. Germline CDR1 reads ENHRY; CDR2 reads SYGVKD. CDR3 bases: TGTGCCATCAGTGAGATGGGGGCCGAGCAGTTCTTC. Translating gives CAISEMGAEQFF.

By share, this clone ranks as medium-sized. The rearrangement uses TRBV29-1 and TRBJ2-7; possibly TRBD1 for D (5 bases). V lost 5 bases and J 0 bases, leaving 11 bases between the germline ends. The CDR3 sequence is 13 residues long. CDR1 is SQVTM, CDR2 ANQGSEA, per germline. The CDR3 DNA is TGCAGCGTTATGACAGCGAGCTCCTACGAGCAGTACTTC. It translates to CSVMTASSYEQYF.

The chain links TRBV2 to TRBJ2-5, with TRBD2 matching over 10 bases. The germline V gene encodes CDR1 SNHLY and CDR2 FYNNEI. The V segment lost 4 bases and the J segment 0 bases; nucleotides outside the gene matches: 5. The CDR3 has 16 residues. As DNA, the CDR3 is TGTGCCAGCAGTGGATGGAGCGGGGGGGACCAAGAGACCCAGTACTTC. It is translated as CASSGWSGGDQETQYF.

The chain recombines TRBV7-9 with TRBJ2-7; TRBD1 matches at 8 bases. With 1 base clipped from V and 0 bases from J, the junction kept 5 bases outside the gene matches. This CDR3 has 16 residues. The germline gives CDR1 SEHNR, CDR2 FQNEAQ (reference sequence). CDR3 DNA: TGTGCCAGCAGCTTAGGTCCAGGGGGCAACTCCTACGAGCAGTACTTC. Amino acids: CASSLGPGGNSYEQYF.

The CDR3 bases are TGTGCCAGCAGCATCAGCGGGAGTCAGCCCCAGCATTTT. Its translation: CASSISGSQPQHF. The gene calls are TRBV6-6 and TRBJ1-5; D call uncertain. This CDR3 spans 13 amino acids. Trimming took 6 bases from V and 6 from J, leaving 12 bases between them. The V gene's germline CDR1 is MNHNY and CDR2 SVGAGI (reference sequence).

The chain employs TRBV7-9 and TRBJ1-1; a possible D gene is TRBD1 (6 bases). Germline CDR1 is SEHNR and CDR2 is FQNEAQ (reference sequence). Trimming took off 3 bases at V and 7 bases at J, with 15 bases between the two ends. The CDR3 length is 14 residues. The CDR3 is CASSFGGGSNEAFF. The CDR3 DNA is TGTGCCAGCAGCTTTGGCGGGGGCTCTAATGAAGCTTTCTTT.

This chain links TRBV9 with TRBJ2-1, with 9 bases lining up with TRBD1. From germline, CDR1 is SGDLS and CDR2 YYNGEE. With V trimmed by 2 bases and J by 9 bases, 6 bases remained unmatched. CDR3 length: 14 amino acids. CDR3 in DNA: TGTGCCAGCAGCGTGGGACAGGGCCCCATTGAGCAGTTCTTC. Residues: CASSVGQGPIEQFF. Using reference TRBV9 and TRBJ2-1 for the parts outside the CDR3, the full variable domain is DSGVTQTPKHLITATGQRVTLRCSPRSGDLSVYWYQQSLDQGLQFLIQYYNGEERAKGNILERFSAQQFPDLHSELNLSSLELGDSALYFCASSVGQGPIEQFFGPGTRLTVL.

This chain joins TRBV6-5 and TRBJ2-5; tentative D call: TRBD2 (6 bases). The germline gives CDR1 MNHEY, CDR2 SVGAGI. This CDR3 has 13 amino acids. V lost 6 bases, J lost 5 bases, and 13 bases lay in between. For the CDR3, the DNA is TGTGCCAGCAGCCCAGCGGAGGGGGAGACCCAGTACTTC. Protein: CASSPAEGETQYF.

The chain carries TRBV11-3 and TRBJ1-1; D unclear. From germline, CDR1 is SGHNT and CDR2 YENEEA. V was pared by 3 bases and J by 9 bases, with 11 bases between. This CDR3 has 12 residues. CDR3: CASSFSGLQAFF. CDR3 nucleotides: TGTGCCAGCAGCTTCTCCGGCCTCCAAGCTTTCTTT. Filled out from reference TRBV11-3 and TRBJ1-1, the complete variable domain reads EAGVVQSPRYKIIEKKQPVAFWCNPISGHNTLYWYLQNLGQGPELLIRYENEEAVDDSQLPKDRFSAERLKGVDSTLKIQPAELGDSAVYLCASSFSGLQAFFGQGTRLTVV.

The J gene is TRBJ2-3, the V gene TRBV5-6; D gene unclear. V was clipped by 4 bases and J by 6 bases, with 21 bases between them. Germline assignment: CDR1 SGHDT and CDR2 YYEEEE. The CDR3 contains 16 residues. As DNA, the CDR3 is TGTGCCAGCAGCACCTTTACCGGATTCGGCAGGGATACGCAGTATTTT. Its protein product is CASSTFTGFGRDTQYF.

This chain links TRBV7-9 with TRBJ1-2; D is perhaps TRBD1 (5 bases). Germline CDR1 and CDR2: SEHNR and FQNEAQ (reference sequence). The length of the CDR3 is 16 residues. V dropped 5 bases and J dropped 0 bases, with 16 bases sitting between them. The chain's CDR3 is CASSPTSTGSNYGYTF. The CDR3 coding sequence is TGTGCCAGCAGCCCAACATCCACAGGTTCTAACTATGGCTACACCTTC.

This clone was detected only a few times. The CDR3: CASRVSYEQYF. CDR3 bases: TGTGCCAGCAGGGTCTCCTACGAGCAGTACTTC. The chain employs TRBV6-1 and TRBJ2-7; no definite D call. Trimming shortened V by 6 bases and J by 0 bases, and 3 bases separated the two germline ends. The CDR3 has 11 residues. Germline loops: CDR1 MNHNS, CDR2 SASEGT.

This chain joins TRBV14 and TRBJ2-7; 7 bases map to TRBD1. Germline-derived CDR1 and CDR2 are SGHDN and FVKESK. Trimming removed 8 bases from V and 6 bases from J; junction bases left unmatched: 4. The CDR3 contains 11 residues. DNA of the CDR3: TGTGCCAGCGGGCAGGGGGTCGAGCAGTACTTC. Residues: CASGQGVEQYF.

This clone was seen a single time. This chain joins TRBV19 and TRBJ1-3; D is unresolved. V lost 3 bases and J lost 0, with 9 bases in between. The V gene's germline CDR1 is LNHDA and CDR2 SQIVND (reference sequence). The CDR3 is 15 residues long. The CDR3: CASSIGDFSGNTIYF. CDR3 DNA sequence: TGTGCCAGTAGTATCGGGGATTTCTCTGGAAACACCATATATTTT. Full variable domain (outside the CDR3, taken from reference TRBV19 and TRBJ1-3): DGGITQSPKYLFRKEGQNVTLSCEQNLNHDAMYWYRQDPGQGLRLIYYSQIVNDFQKGDIAEGYSVSREKKESFPLTVTSAQKNPTAFYLCASSIGDFSGNTIYFGEGSWLTVV.

V usage is TRBV27 and J usage is TRBJ2-5; TRBD1 matches at 7 bases. The CDR3 consists of 13 residues. The germline V gene has CDR1 MNHEY and CDR2 SMNVEV (reference sequence). With 6 bases clipped from V and 5 bases from J, the junction kept 6 bases outside the gene matches. The CDR3 region has the DNA TGTGCCAGCAGCCCGACAGGGCGGGAGACCCAGTACTTC. As protein: CASSPTGRETQYF.

V and J are TRBV7-9 and TRBJ2-1, with D unclear. The germline V gene has CDR1 SEHNR and CDR2 FQNEAQ (reference sequence). Trimming stripped 4 bases from V and 2 bases from J, with 15 bases between. The CDR3 is 16 amino acids. CDR3: CASSSVPQGPYNEQFF. The CDR3, as DNA: TGTGCCAGCAGCTCAGTGCCCCAAGGTCCCTACAATGAGCAGTTCTTC.

CDR3 DNA: TGCGCCAGCAGCCAAGGGACAGGGGTCCAAGAGACCCAGTACTTC. This codes for CASSQGTGVQETQYF. The gene calls are TRBV4-3 and TRBJ2-5; TRBD1 matches at 9 bases. Germline lookup yields CDR1 LGHNA and CDR2 YSLEER. V lost 1 base to trimming and J lost 1 base; unmatched junction nucleotides: 1. The CDR3 is 15 amino acids.

V is TRBV11-2 and J is TRBJ2-3; weak D call: TRBD2 (6 bases). The germline CDR1 and CDR2 sequences are SGHAT and FQNNGV. V lost 3 bases to trimming and J lost 0 bases, with 13 bases between them. The CDR3 is 16 residues long. CDR3 bases: TGTGCCAGCAGCTTCGGTCGGCGGGGTAGCACAGATACGCAGTATTTT. This codes for CASSFGRRGSTDTQYF.